This T cell receptor (beta chain) appears in the sequencing data of a study of T cell repertoires in cytomegalovirus infection. In the study overall: CMV epitopes that were recently identified and HLA-C-restricted were used alongside well-studied HLA-B-restricted ones. It was the public TCR beta signatures that indicated both CMV infection and matching HLA type.

Study results and limitations: Of the TCR beta families, the public ones yielded a cumulative frequency that identified carriers of CMV plus the relevant HLA. CMV-specific TCR beta clonotypes restricted by HLA-C were the ones dominating the ex vivo response.

Trimming took off 5 bases at V and 8 bases at J, with 16 bases between the two ends. Germline V CDR1 and CDR2: SGHVS, FQNEAQ. This CDR3 contains 14 residues. One entry per CDR3 protein, called by TCRdb with MiXCR from the reads. The data contain approximately 110,000 distinct CDR3 sequences, 29% of them seen just once; the ten biggest clones take up 80% to 90%. This clonotype was observed many times. The antigen remains undetermined. The clonotype comes from a human donor in good health (CMV status not recorded). Some clones in this sample may be carry-over from other donors' samples. The chain is built from TRBV7-8 and TRBJ2-1, with D possibly matching TRBD2 (6 bases). Source: CD8+ T cells from cultured PBMCs, taken from culture after CMV antigen stimulation. The chain's CDR3 is CASSRVISGDEQFF. The DNA of the CDR3 is TGTGCCAGCAGCCGGGTCATCTCGGGGGATGAGCAGTTCTTC.